What follows are 8 T cell receptor beta chains derived from one specimen sequenced in a study of post-analysis software for immune sequencing data. Unique-molecular-identifier-tagged TCR beta cDNA libraries were used. TCRdb ran MiXCR on the PCR reads and lists one entry per CDR3 protein. The sample carries fewer than 900,000 distinct CDR3 sequences, roughly 50% recorded once. These receptors lack a known antigen. Study observations and caveats: Patients carried roughly 5 TRBV segments more frequently than controls did, and TRBV5-6, TRBV5-1 and TRBV20-1 were among them.

The sample consisted of blood. Every receptor here comes from a girl aged 10-17 years with multiple sclerosis.

The CDR3: CASSPSVPSYNEQFF. Here the CDR3 DNA reads TGTGCCAGCAGCCCAAGTGTTCCCTCCTACAATGAGCAGTTCTTC. The genes are TRBV12-3 or TRBV12-4 and TRBJ2-1; no clear D gene. Trimming removed 6 bases at V and 0 bases at J, with 12 bases between. The CDR3 totals 15 residues.

The chain uses TRBV12-3 or TRBV12-4 and TRBJ2-5; the match to TRBD1 covers 9 bases. This CDR3 spans 14 amino acids. V lost 4 bases and J lost 6; bases outside the gene matches: 6. The CDR3 sequence: CASSSGTGRQTQYF. The CDR3 DNA sequence: TGTGCCAGCAGTTCGGGGACAGGGCGGCAGACCCAGTACTTC.

CDR3 amino acids: CASSGLGRQAVYNSPLHF. The CDR3 bases are TGTGCCAGCAGTGGCCTCGGTAGACAGGCCGTCTATAATTCACCCCTCCACTTT. The chain carries TRBV6-1 and TRBJ1-6; tentative D call: TRBD1 (6 bases). The CDR3 has 18 amino acids. V was clipped by 4 bases and J by 3 bases, with 19 bases between them. CDR1 and CDR2 (germline): MNHNS, SASEGT.

The gene calls are TRBV7-6 and TRBJ1-1, with 9 bases lining up with TRBD1. CDR3 length: 16 amino acids. V lost 5 bases to trimming and J lost 0 bases; unmatched junction nucleotides: 7. Germline V gene data show CDR1 as SGHVS and CDR2 as FNYEAQ. The CDR3 region is CASSPGQGNMNTEAFF. CDR3 coding DNA: TGTGCCAGCAGCCCCGGACAGGGGAACATGAACACTGAAGCTTTCTTT.

This chain joins TRBV7-2 and TRBJ2-1, with D tentatively TRBD1 (6 bases). With 4 bases removed from V and 5 bases from J, the gap between germline ends came to 18 bases. The CDR3 runs 16 residues. CDR1 and CDR2 (germline): SGHTA, FQGNSA. CDR3 DNA sequence: TGTGCCAGCAGCTCCGTGGGGACAAGGGGGAACAATGAGCAGTTCTTC. This translates into CASSSVGTRGNNEQFF.

In its sample, this clonotype was seen a few times. The chain employs TRBV10-3 and TRBJ2-5; 9 bases line up with TRBD2. The CDR3 totals 13 residues. Germline V lookup: CDR1 ENHRY, CDR2 SYGVKD. Losses at the gene ends were 8 bases for V and 2 bases for J; bases not matched to a gene: 3. The CDR3 DNA follows: TGTGCCATCGGCGGGGGGGGGCAAGAGACCCAGTACTTC. Encoded protein: CAIGGGGQETQYF.

The chain's CDR3 is CSAVPGQGGGEKLFF. CDR3 DNA: TGCAGTGCTGTCCCGGGACAGGGGGGAGGCGAAAAACTGTTTTTT. The rearrangement links TRBV20-1 to TRBJ1-4, with 11 positions matching TRBD1. The CDR3 length is 15 residues. J lost 8 bases, V lost 5 bases, and 10 bases had no gene match. Per germline, CDR1 DFQATT and CDR2 SNEGSKA (reference sequence).

This rearrangement joins TRBV7-2 to TRBJ2-2; 10 bases are a match to TRBD1. The CDR3 is 16 amino acids. In germline, CDR1 is SGHTA, CDR2 FQGNSA. The V and J ends lost 2 bases and 7 bases, in that order; junction bases with no gene match: 7. This CDR3 is CASSLLGTGVFGELFF. In DNA, the CDR3 is TGTGCCAGCAGCTTACTGGGGACAGGGGTTTTCGGGGAGCTGTTTTTT.